This TCR beta chain was obtained from a study of response to subunit inactivated influenza vaccine. TCRdb re-analysed the RT-PCR reads in MiXCR, keeping a single row per CDR3 protein. Among roughly 520,000 distinct CDR3 sequences listed, 25% were seen once. Looked up from germline, CDR1 is SGHDT and CDR2 is YYEEEE. The CDR3 length is 14 residues. Trimming stripped 4 bases from V and 2 bases from J, with 11 bases between. The clonotype was recovered from a man between 45 and 60 years old who received an inactivated influenza vaccine. V and J are TRBV5-6 and TRBJ2-3; no definite D call. The sequences come from CD4+ T cells sorted from PBMCs, collected approximately 5 days after vaccination. CDR3 in amino acids: CASSKDLSTDTQYF. CDR3 sequence (DNA): TGTGCCAGCAGCAAGGACCTTTCCACAGATACGCAGTATTTT.